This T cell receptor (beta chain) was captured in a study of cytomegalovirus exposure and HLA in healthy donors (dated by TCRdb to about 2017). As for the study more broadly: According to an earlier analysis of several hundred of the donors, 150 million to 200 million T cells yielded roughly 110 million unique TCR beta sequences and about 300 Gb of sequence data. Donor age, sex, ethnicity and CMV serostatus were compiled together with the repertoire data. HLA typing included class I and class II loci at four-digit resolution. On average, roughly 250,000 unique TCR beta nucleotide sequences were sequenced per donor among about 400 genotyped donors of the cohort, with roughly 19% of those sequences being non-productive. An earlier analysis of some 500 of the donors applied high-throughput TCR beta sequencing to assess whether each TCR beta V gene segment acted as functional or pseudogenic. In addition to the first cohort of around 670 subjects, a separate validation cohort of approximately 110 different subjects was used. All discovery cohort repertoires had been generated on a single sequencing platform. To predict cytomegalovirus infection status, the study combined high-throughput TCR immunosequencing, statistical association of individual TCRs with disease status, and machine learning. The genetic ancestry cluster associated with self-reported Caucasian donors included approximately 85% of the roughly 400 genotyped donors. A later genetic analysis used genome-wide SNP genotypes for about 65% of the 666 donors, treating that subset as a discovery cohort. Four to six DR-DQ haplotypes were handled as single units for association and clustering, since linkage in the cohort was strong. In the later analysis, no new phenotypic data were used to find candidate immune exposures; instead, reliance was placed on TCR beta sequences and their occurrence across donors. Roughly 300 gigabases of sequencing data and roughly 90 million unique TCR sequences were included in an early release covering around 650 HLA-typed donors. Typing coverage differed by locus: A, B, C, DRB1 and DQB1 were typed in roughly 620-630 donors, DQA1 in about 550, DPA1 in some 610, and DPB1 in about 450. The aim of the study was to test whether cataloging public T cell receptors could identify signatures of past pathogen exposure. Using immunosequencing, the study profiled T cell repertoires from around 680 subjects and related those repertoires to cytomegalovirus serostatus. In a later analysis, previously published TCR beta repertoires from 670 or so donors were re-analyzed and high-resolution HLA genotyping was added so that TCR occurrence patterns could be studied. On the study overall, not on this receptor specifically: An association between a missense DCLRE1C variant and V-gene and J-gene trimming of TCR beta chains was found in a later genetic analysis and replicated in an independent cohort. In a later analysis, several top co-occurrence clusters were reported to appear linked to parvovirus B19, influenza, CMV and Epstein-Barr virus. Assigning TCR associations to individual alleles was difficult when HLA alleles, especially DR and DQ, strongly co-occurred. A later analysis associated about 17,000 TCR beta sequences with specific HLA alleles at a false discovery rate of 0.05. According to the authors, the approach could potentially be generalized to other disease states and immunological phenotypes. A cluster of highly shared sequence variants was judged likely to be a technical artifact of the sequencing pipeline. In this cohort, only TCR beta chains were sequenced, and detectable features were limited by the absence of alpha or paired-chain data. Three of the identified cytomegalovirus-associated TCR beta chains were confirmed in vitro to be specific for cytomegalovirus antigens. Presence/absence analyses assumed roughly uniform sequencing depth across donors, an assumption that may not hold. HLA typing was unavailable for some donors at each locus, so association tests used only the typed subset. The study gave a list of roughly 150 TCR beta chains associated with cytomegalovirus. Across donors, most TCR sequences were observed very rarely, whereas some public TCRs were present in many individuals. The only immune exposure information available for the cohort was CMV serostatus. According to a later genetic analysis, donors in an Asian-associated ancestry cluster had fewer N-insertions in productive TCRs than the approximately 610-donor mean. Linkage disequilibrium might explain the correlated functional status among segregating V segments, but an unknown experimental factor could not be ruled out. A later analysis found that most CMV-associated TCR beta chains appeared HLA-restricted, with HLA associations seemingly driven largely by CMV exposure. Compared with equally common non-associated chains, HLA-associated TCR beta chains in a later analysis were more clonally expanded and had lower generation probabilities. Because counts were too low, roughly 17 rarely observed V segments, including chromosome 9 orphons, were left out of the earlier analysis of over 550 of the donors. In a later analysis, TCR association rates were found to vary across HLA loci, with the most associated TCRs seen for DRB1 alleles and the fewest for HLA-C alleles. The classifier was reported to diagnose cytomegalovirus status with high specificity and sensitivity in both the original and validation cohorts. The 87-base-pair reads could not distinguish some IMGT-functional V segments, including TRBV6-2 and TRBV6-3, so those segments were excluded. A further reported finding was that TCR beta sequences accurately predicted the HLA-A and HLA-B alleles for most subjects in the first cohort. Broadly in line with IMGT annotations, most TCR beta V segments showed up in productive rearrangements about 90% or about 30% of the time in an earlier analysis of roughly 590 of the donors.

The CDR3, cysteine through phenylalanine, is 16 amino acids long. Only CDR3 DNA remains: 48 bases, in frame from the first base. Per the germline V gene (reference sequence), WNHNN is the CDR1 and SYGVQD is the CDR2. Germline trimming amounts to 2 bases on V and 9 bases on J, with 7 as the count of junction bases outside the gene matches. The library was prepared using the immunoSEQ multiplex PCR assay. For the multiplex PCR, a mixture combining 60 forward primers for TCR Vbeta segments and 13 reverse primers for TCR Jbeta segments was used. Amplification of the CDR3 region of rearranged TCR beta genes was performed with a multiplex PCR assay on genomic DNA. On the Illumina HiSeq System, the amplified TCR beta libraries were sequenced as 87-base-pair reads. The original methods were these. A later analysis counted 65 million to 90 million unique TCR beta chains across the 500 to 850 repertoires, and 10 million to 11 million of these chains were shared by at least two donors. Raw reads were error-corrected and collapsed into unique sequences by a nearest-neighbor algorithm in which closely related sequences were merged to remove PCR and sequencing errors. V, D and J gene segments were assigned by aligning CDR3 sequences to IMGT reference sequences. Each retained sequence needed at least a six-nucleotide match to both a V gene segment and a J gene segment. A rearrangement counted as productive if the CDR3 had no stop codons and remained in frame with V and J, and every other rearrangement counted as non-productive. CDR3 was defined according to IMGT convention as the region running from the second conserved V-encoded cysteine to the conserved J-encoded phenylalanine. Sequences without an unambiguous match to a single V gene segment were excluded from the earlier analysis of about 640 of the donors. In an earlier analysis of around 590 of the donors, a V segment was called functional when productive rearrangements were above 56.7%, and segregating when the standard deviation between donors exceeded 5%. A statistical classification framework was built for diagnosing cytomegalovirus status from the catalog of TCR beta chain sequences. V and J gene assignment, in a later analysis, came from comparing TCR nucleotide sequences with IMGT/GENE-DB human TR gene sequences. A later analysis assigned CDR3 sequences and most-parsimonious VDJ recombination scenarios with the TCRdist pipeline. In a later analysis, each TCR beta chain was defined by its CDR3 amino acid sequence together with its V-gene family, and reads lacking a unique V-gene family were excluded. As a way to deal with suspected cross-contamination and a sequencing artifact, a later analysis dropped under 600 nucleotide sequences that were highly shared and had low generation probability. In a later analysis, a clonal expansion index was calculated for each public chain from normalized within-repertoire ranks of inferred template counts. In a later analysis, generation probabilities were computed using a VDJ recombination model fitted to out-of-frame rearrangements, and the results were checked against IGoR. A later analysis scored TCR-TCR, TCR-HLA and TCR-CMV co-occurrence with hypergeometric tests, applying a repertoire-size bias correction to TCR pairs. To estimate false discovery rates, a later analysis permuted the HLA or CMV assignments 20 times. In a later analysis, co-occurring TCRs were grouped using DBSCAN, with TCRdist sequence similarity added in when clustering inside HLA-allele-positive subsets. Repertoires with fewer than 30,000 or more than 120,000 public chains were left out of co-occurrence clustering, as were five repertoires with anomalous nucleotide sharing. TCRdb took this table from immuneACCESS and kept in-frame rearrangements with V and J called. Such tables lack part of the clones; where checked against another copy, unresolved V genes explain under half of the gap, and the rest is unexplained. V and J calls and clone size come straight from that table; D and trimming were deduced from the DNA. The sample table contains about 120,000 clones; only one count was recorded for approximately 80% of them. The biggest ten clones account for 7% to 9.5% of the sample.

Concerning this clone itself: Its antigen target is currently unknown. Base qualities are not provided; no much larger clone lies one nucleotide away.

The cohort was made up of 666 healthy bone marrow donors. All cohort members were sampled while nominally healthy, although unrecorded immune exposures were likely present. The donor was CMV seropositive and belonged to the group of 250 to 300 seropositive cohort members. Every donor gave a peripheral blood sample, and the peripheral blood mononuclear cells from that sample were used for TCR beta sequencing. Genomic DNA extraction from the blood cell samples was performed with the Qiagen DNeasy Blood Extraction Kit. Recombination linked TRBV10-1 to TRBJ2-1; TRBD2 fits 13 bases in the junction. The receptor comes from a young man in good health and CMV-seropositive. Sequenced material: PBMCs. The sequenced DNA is TGCGCCAGCAGTGAGACAGGACTAGCGGGGGTTGGTGAGCAGTTCTTC. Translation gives CASSETGLAGVGEQFF.